The 24 T cell receptor beta chains presented below share a single source sample, sequenced in a study of blood T cell repertoires in COVID-19. Assay: immunoSEQ multiplex PCR; the TCRdb copy retains only in-frame clones and omits some. The sample lists over 200,000 clones, around 88% occurring once. What was sequenced was peripheral blood. The receptors were gathered from a man between 35 and 55 years old with active or convalescent COVID-19.

The sample holds many counts of this clone. The chain uses TRBV4-3 and TRBJ1-1; TRBD1 matches 7 bases. The CDR3 extends over 13 amino acids. Germline V gives CDR1 LGHNA, CDR2 YSLEER. J was trimmed by 6 bases and V by 3 bases; bases with no gene match: 4. CDR3 sequence (DNA): TGCGCCAGCAGCCACACCGGGACAGCTGAAGCTTTCTTT. Protein: CASSHTGTAEAFF.

The gene calls are TRBV4-3 and TRBJ2-3; 8 bases align to TRBD2. The CDR3 contains 21 residues. The germline CDR1 and CDR2 sequences are LGHNA and YSLEER. Trimming cost V 0 bases and J 4 bases; bases outside gene matches: 21. This CDR3 is CASSQETPAGGPRSAADTQYF. The DNA of the CDR3 is TGCGCCAGCAGCCAAGAAACCCCCGCGGGGGGCCCTAGGTCTGCGGCAGATACGCAGTATTTT.

The chain has TRBV28 and TRBJ1-3; D gene unclear. Trimming left V 2 bases short and J 7 bases short, with 9 bases between. Germline V gene lookup returns CDR1 MDHEN and CDR2 SYDVKM. There are 13 residues in the CDR3. DNA for the CDR3: TGTGCCAGCAGTTTACCTGTCCGGAACACCATATATTTT. As protein: CASSLPVRNTIYF. Full variable domain (missing parts from reference TRBV28 and TRBJ1-3): DVKVTQSSRYLVKRTGEKVFLECVQDMDHENMFWYRQDPGLGLRLIYFSYDVKMKEKGDIPEGYSVSREKKERFSLILESASTNQTSMYLCASSLPVRNTIYFGEGSWLTVV.

The rearrangement joins TRBV7-3 to TRBJ2-2; 7 bases fit TRBD1. Germline assignment: CDR1 SGHTA and CDR2 FQGTGA. After removal of 2 bases from V and 6 bases from J, the junction contained 9 bases not matched to a gene. This CDR3 comprises 16 residues. The CDR3 sequence: CASSLRGGRSAGELFF. CDR3 nucleotide sequence: TGTGCCAGCAGCTTACGAGGGGGCCGATCCGCCGGGGAGCTGTTTTTT. Looking up the rest from reference TRBV7-3 and TRBJ2-2 gives the full variable domain: GAGVSQTPSNKVTEKGKYVELRCDPISGHTALYWYRQSLGQGPEFLIYFQGTGAADDSGLPNDRFFAVRPEGSVSTLKIQRTERGDSAVYLCASSLRGGRSAGELFFGEGSRLTVL.

This chain uses TRBV6-5 with TRBJ2-7, with TRBD1 identical over 9 bases. V shed 6 bases, J shed 7 bases, and the junction held 10 bases outside the gene matches. Germline assignment: CDR1 MNHEY and CDR2 SVGAGI. The CDR3 covers 14 residues. The DNA for the CDR3 is TGTGCCAGCAGACGGACAGGGGTCATCTCAGAGCAGTACTTC. It is translated as CASRRTGVISEQYF.

V gene TRBV10-2 combines with J gene TRBJ1-6; 10 bases agree with TRBD1. The germline CDR1 and CDR2 sequences are WSHSY and SAAADI. V shed 8 bases, J shed 2 bases, and the junction held 9 bases outside the gene matches. CDR3 length: 17 amino acids. The CDR3 nucleotides are TGCGCCAGCCGCGGACAGGGGGTTGGCGCCTATAATTCACCCCTCCACTTT. Residues: CASRGQGVGAYNSPLHF.

The V gene is TRBV5-5, the J gene TRBJ2-1, with 7 bases matching TRBD2. This CDR3 has 15 residues. Germline CDR1 SGHKS, CDR2 YYEKEE (reference sequence). V was pared by 2 bases and J by 0 bases, with 2 bases of the junction left unmatched. The CDR3 loop is CASSLERDSYNEQFF. DNA of the CDR3: TGTGCCAGCAGCTTAGAGCGGGACTCCTACAATGAGCAGTTCTTC.

The chain employs TRBV9 and TRBJ2-3; D might be TRBD2 (5 bases). Germline values: CDR1 SGDLS, CDR2 YYNGEE. V was cut by 0 bases and J by 2 bases, with 16 bases left in between. The CDR3 has 17 residues. CDR3 sequence reads: CASSVGSRSGLTDTQYF. The CDR3 nucleotides read TGTGCCAGCAGCGTAGGGTCGAGGTCCGGACTCACAGATACGCAGTATTTT.

The V and J genes are TRBV4-2 and TRBJ2-1, with 7 bases that match TRBD1. The CDR3 runs 17 residues. CDR1 is LGHNA, CDR2 YNFKEQ, per germline. V shed 0 bases, J shed 2 bases, and the junction held 7 bases outside the gene matches. In DNA, the CDR3 is TGTGCCAGCAGCCAAGAATCGGGAACAGGGGCCTACAATGAGCAGTTCTTC. Amino acid sequence: CASSQESGTGAYNEQFF.

The chain employs TRBV30 and TRBJ2-3, with 10 bases matching TRBD2. V was clipped by 2 bases and J by 4 bases; unmatched bases: 6. Germline CDR1 and CDR2: GTSNPN and SVGIG (reference sequence). CDR3 length: 15 residues. The CDR3: CAWSRSLAGSDTQYF. The CDR3 nucleotides are TGTGCCTGGAGTAGGTCACTAGCGGGGTCAGATACGCAGTATTTT.

The rearrangement joins TRBV24-1 to TRBJ2-1; maybe TRBD1 (5 bases). Per the germline V gene, CDR1 is KGHDR and CDR2 is SFDVKD. With 9 bases removed from V and 8 bases from J, the gap between germline ends came to 19 bases. The CDR3 spans 14 residues. CDR3 loop: CATSPGWGFDEQFF. For the CDR3, the DNA is TGTGCCACCTCCCCAGGGTGGGGTTTCGATGAGCAGTTCTTC.

The chain recombines TRBV7-8 with TRBJ2-1, with 9 bases identical to TRBD1. V trimming: 5 bases; J trimming: 8 bases; junction bases outside the gene matches: 10. From germline, CDR1 is SGHVS and CDR2 FQNEAQ. The CDR3 sequence is 15 residues long. This CDR3 is CASSLTGGARHEQFF. The CDR3 DNA sequence: TGTGCCAGCAGCCTTACAGGGGGCGCTAGACATGAGCAGTTCTTC.

This rearrangement joins TRBV5-1 to TRBJ2-7; the D gene is possibly TRBD1 (6 bases). The CDR3 spans 15 residues. Trimming took 1 base from V and 0 from J, leaving 11 bases between them. Germline CDR1 reads SGHRS; CDR2 reads YFSETQ. The CDR3 DNA is TGCGCCAGCAGCTTGACAGGGCTTAGCTCCTACGAGCAGTACTTC. This sequence encodes CASSLTGLSSYEQYF.

This chain links TRBV4-1 with TRBJ2-3; 7 positions match TRBD2. The germline CDR1 and CDR2 sequences are MGHRA and YSYEKL. V was pared by 2 bases and J by 0 bases, with 8 bases of the junction left unmatched. The CDR3 contains 17 residues. CDR3 sequence reads: CASSQKPLAVSTDTQYF. DNA for the CDR3: TGCGCCAGCAGCCAAAAACCTCTAGCGGTAAGCACAGATACGCAGTATTTT.

This clone occurred a few times. The chain recombines TRBV14 with TRBJ1-2; D is possibly TRBD1 (6 bases). This CDR3 contains 16 residues. V shed 1 base and J shed 4 bases, with 16 bases lying between them. CDR1 is SGHDN, CDR2 FVKESK, per germline. The CDR3 nucleotides are TGTGCCAGCAGCCAAGGAAGGACAGCCCCTTTCTATGGCTACACCTTC. Protein product: CASSQGRTAPFYGYTF.

The chain combines TRBV6-5 with TRBJ1-5; D may be TRBD1 (6 bases). Trimming took 6 bases from V and 4 from J, leaving 16 bases between them. The CDR3 sequence is 15 residues long. Germline V gives CDR1 MNHEY, CDR2 SVGAGI. The CDR3 protein is CASRKRGGENQPQHF. The CDR3 region has the DNA TGTGCCAGCAGAAAAAGGGGGGGTGAGAATCAGCCCCAGCATTTT.

The rearrangement joins TRBV6-5 to TRBJ2-1, with D possibly being TRBD2 (6 bases). CDR3 length: 14 amino acids. CDR1 and CDR2 from the germline V gene are MNHEY and SVGAGI. V was clipped by 4 bases and J by 4 bases, with 11 bases between them. The CDR3 DNA is TGTGCCAGCAGTTCCGAGGAGGGGTACAATGAGCAGTTCTTC. It encodes CASSSEEGYNEQFF.

The chain links TRBV6-5 to TRBJ1-2; 7 bases line up with TRBD1. Germline V gives CDR1 MNHEY, CDR2 SVGAGI. The CDR3 covers 14 residues. V shed 4 bases, J shed 3 bases, and the junction held 5 bases outside the gene matches. The CDR3 region is CASSSRQGHYGYTF. The CDR3 nucleotides read TGTGCCAGCAGTTCCCGACAGGGTCACTATGGCTACACCTTC.

The genes are TRBV25-1 and TRBJ1-2, with 9 bases matching TRBD1. The CDR3 sequence is 18 residues long. Unmatched junction bases numbered 19, after V lost 8 bases and J lost 3 bases. Germline CDR1 and CDR2: MGHDK and SYGVNS. CDR3 sequence (DNA): TGTGCCAGCCGAGGGGTCGCCCTTCGACAGGGGGATCACTATGGCTACACCTTC. This sequence encodes CASRGVALRQGDHYGYTF.

The genes are TRBV5-6 and TRBJ1-2, with 9 bases matching TRBD1. The CDR3 has 14 residues. CDR1 is SGHDT and CDR2 is YYEEEE in the germline V gene. V was clipped by 4 bases and J by 5 bases; unmatched bases: 6. CDR3 region: CASSPRGTGYGYTF. CDR3 nucleotide sequence: TGTGCCAGCAGCCCCCGGGGGACAGGGTATGGCTACACCTTC. The variable domain in full, completed from reference TRBV5-6 and TRBJ1-2, reads DAGVTQSPTHLIKTRGQQVTLRCSPKSGHDTVSWYQQALGQGPQFIFQYYEEEERQRGNFPDRFSGHQFPNYSSELNVNALLLGDSALYLCASSPRGTGYGYTFGSGTRLTVV.

The V and J genes are TRBV2 and TRBJ1-4; weak D call: TRBD1 (5 bases). The CDR3 loop spans 14 amino acids. Germline CDR1 SNHLY, CDR2 FYNNEI. Trimming took off 7 bases at V and 5 bases at J, with 14 bases between the two ends. The CDR3 DNA sequence: TGTGCCAGCACCCCCCCGGACACCAATGAAAAACTGTTTTTT. Translation gives CASTPPDTNEKLFF. The whole variable domain, remainder taken from reference TRBV2 and TRBJ1-4, is EPEVTQTPSHQVTQMGQEVILRCVPISNHLYFYWYRQILGQKVEFLVSFYNNEISEKSEIFDDQFSVERPDGSNFTLKIRSTKLEDSAMYFCASTPPDTNEKLFFGSGTQLSVL.

The chain uses TRBV24-1 and TRBJ2-2, with D perhaps TRBD1 (5 bases). The V gene lost 2 bases and the J gene lost 6 bases, with 18 bases spanning the gap. This CDR3 contains 17 residues. The germline gives CDR1 KGHDR, CDR2 SFDVKD. This chain's CDR3 is CATSDSGRRGRPGELFF. CDR3 DNA: TGTGCCACCAGTGATTCCGGCCGAAGGGGAAGGCCCGGGGAGCTGTTTTTT.

The chain recombines TRBV6-6 with TRBJ1-2; D perhaps matches TRBD1 (6 bases). The germline V gene encodes CDR1 MNHNY and CDR2 SVGAGI (reference sequence). V was shortened by 5 bases and J by 4 bases, with 29 bases between the two germline ends. The CDR3 has 19 amino acids. CDR3 residues: CASSPAPPLPGHETYGYTF. The CDR3 DNA sequence: TGTGCCAGCAGTCCCGCTCCTCCCTTACCGGGACACGAAACCTATGGCTACACCTTC.

This chain joins TRBV19 and TRBJ2-1; TRBD2 agrees at 11 bases. Germline CDR1 and CDR2: LNHDA and SQIVND (reference sequence). This CDR3 spans 15 amino acids. V trimming: 5 bases; J trimming: 6 bases; junction bases outside the gene matches: 6. The DNA for the CDR3 is TGTGCCAGTAGTGAGAGGGGGACTAGCGGCAATGAGCAGTTCTTC. The encoded protein is CASSERGTSGNEQFF.